This T cell receptor (beta chain) is from a study of spatial heterogeneity in lung cancer. Time point indicated: sample taken at primary tumor resection. Whole RNA was taken from tumor, nontumor lung or frozen PBMC; it was then sequenced unsorted. TCRdb re-called the 5' RACE reads with MiXCR, one entry per CDR3 protein. The sample has tens of thousands of distinct CDR3 sequences; roughly 15% are singletons. Germline loops: CDR1 LNHDA, CDR2 SQIVND (reference sequence). The CDR3 consists of 15 residues. Trimming stripped 2 bases from V and 5 bases from J, with 12 bases between. The sample in question was PBMCs, obtained at surgery. The chain couples TRBV19 to TRBJ2-2; no definite D call. This TCR came from a male donor with early-stage non-small cell lung cancer. The CDR3 DNA follows: TGTGCCAGTAGTATACCAGTAGGGTTGACCGGGGAGCTGTTTTTT. Translated: CASSIPVGLTGELFF.